The rows below give T cell receptor beta chains drawn from one sample of a study of cytomegalovirus exposure and HLA in healthy donors. Profiling relied on immunoSEQ multiplex PCR, and the TCRdb table lists in-frame clones only, not all of them. The table records hundreds of thousands of clones, 70% to 90% of them present only once. Sequences were obtained from PBMCs. Receptors originate from a woman younger than 35 in good health and CMV-seronegative. Each CDR3 is given with its conserved first and last residue. Each record gives: clone size, D gene, V gene, J gene, CDR3 DNA, CDR3 protein. D genes are given only for firm matches. The size entry is marked missing in some rows and otherwise reads once, few, many or a size class.

.	.	TRBV28	TRBJ1-1	TGTGCCAGCAGTACTCGACATGCCACTGAAGCTTTCTTT	CASSTRHATEAFF
few	.	TRBV2	TRBJ1-2	TGTGCCAGCAGTGAAGAGGGGTGGGGTGGCTACACCTTC	CASSEEGWGGYTF
.	TRBD1	TRBV27	TRBJ2-6	TGTGCCAGCAGTATCCGACAGGGTATGGGGGCCAACGTCCTGACTTTC	CASSIRQGMGANVLTF
.	.	TRBV7-3	TRBJ2-3	TGTGCCAGCAGCTTAGGGTTTTGGGGCGCCACAGATACGCAGTATTTT	CASSLGFWGATDTQYF
.	TRBD1	TRBV2	TRBJ1-1	TGTGCCAGCAGGGGCGACAGGGGGGGAGCTTTCTTT	CASRGDRGGAFF
.	TRBD2	TRBV5-1	TRBJ2-5	TGCGCCAGCAGCCCGCGGACTAGCGTGGAGACCCAGTACTTC	CASSPRTSVETQYF
.	.	TRBV27	TRBJ1-1	TGTGCCAGCAGTTTTAGTTCAGGGAGGGACTGGGACACTGAAGCTTTCTTT	CASSFSSGRDWDTEAFF
.	TRBD1	TRBV25-1	TRBJ1-3	TGTGCCAGCAGTGAGAAAGGGACAGTTCGAAACACCATATATTTT	CASSEKGTVRNTIYF
.	.	TRBV7-9	TRBJ2-2	TGTGCCAGCAGCTTAGCCGGACCGAGGGCAGCCGGGGAGCTGTTTTTT	CASSLAGPRAAGELFF
.	.	TRBV29-1	TRBJ2-2	TGCAGCGCCAAGGCAAGGGGTACCGGGGAGCTGTTTTTT	CSAKARGTGELFF
few	.	TRBV20-1	TRBJ1-1	TGCAGCACCTTGACTTCGGATGAAGCTTTCTTT	CSTLTSDEAFF
.	.	TRBV7-8	TRBJ2-7	TGTGCCAGCAGCCCTCTCTACGAGCAGTACTTC	CASSPLYEQYF
.	.	TRBV10-3	TRBJ1-4	TGTGCCATCAGTGACCTCGAATGGGCTGACAGGAGCAACCCAACTAATGAAAAACTGTTTTTT	CAISDLEWADRSNPTNEKLFF
.	.	TRBV5-1	TRBJ1-4	TGCGCCAGCAGCTTGGTGGCAGCAACTAATGAAAAACTGTTTTTT	CASSLVAATNEKLFF
.	TRBD2	TRBV19	TRBJ2-3	TGTGCCTCCCTAAAGCGGGGGGGGCAGGATACGCAGTATTTT	CASLKRGGQDTQYF
few	TRBD1	TRBV19	TRBJ1-1	TGTGCCAGTATAGGGACAGAGTCTTGGAACACTGAAGCTTTCTTT	CASIGTESWNTEAFF
.	.	TRBV5-6	TRBJ1-3	TGTGCCAGCAGCTTCATTACAGGGACCGCGCCTGGAAACACCATATATTTT	CASSFITGTAPGNTIYF
.	TRBD1	TRBV13	TRBJ1-3	TGTGCCAGCAGTTTTACAGGGGGCGCGGGCTCTGGAAACACCATATATTTT	CASSFTGGAGSGNTIYF
.	.	TRBV5-1	TRBJ2-1	TGCGCCAGCAGCTTGCGGGGATATGAGCAGTTCTTC	CASSLRGYEQFF
.	.	TRBV30	TRBJ1-1	TGTGCCTGGAGTATAGGAGTCCAGAACACTGAAGCTTTCTTT	CAWSIGVQNTEAFF
.	TRBD1	TRBV25-1	TRBJ1-1	TGTGCCAGCGCTAGGGGGCAGAGCACTGAAGCTTTCTTT	CASARGQSTEAFF
once	.	TRBV27	TRBJ2-7	TGTGCCAGCAGTTTATCTGGACTGTTCCCCTACGAGCAGTACTTC	CASSLSGLFPYEQYF
.	.	TRBV18	TRBJ2-5	TGTGCCAGCTCACCCCGTTCCGGGGTACAAGAGACCCAGTACTTC	CASSPRSGVQETQYF
.	.	TRBV13	TRBJ2-5	TGTGCCAGCAGCTTAGCCTCTAGCCAAGAGACCCAGTACTTC	CASSLASSQETQYF
.	TRBD2	TRBV27	TRBJ2-7	TGTGCCAGCAGACTAGCGGGAGACTTAGGTTACGAGCAGTACTTC	CASRLAGDLGYEQYF
.	.	TRBV20-1	TRBJ1-2	TGCAGTGCTCGGGTCAACTATGGCTACACCTTC	CSARVNYGYTF
.	TRBD2	TRBV28	TRBJ2-7	TGTGCCAGCAGTTATAGTGCGGGAGCGGGCGAGCAGTACTTC	CASSYSAGAGEQYF
.	TRBD1	TRBV27	TRBJ2-7	TGTGCCAGCAGCCCCCCCAGGGGGAGACCTAACGAGCAGTACTTC	CASSPPRGRPNEQYF
.	TRBD1	TRBV6-1	TRBJ1-2	TGTGCCAGCAGTGAAATCGGACAGGGGGCGCGGGGCTACACCTTC	CASSEIGQGARGYTF
.	TRBD2	TRBV9	TRBJ2-5	TGTGCCAGCAGCGGGACTAGAGACCAAGAGACCCAGTACTTC	CASSGTRDQETQYF
once	TRBD2	TRBV29-1	TRBJ2-2	TGCAGCGTTGGGTCTAGCGGGAGGCAGGCCGGGGAGCTGTTTTTT	CSVGSSGRQAGELFF
.	.	TRBV5-6	TRBJ2-1	TGTGCCAGCAACCTACGTCAGGGTTACAATGAGCAGTTCTTC	CASNLRQGYNEQFF
.	.	TRBV7-3	TRBJ2-7	TGTGCCAGCAGCTTAAGCCACAATTCCTACGAGCAGTACTTC	CASSLSHNSYEQYF
.	TRBD1	TRBV4-1	TRBJ1-5	TGCGCCAGCAGCCAAGATCAGGGGGGCGTCGGTCAGCCCCAGCATTTT	CASSQDQGGVGQPQHF
once	TRBD2	TRBV2	TRBJ2-7	TGTGCCAGCAGGAGAACCACCGGGACTAGCGGGTTAGTTGGCTCCTACGAGCAGTACTTC	CASRRTTGTSGLVGSYEQYF
.	TRBD1	TRBV5-1	TRBJ1-1	TGCGCCAGCAGCTTGTTTGGACAGGGGAACACTGAAGCTTTCTTT	CASSLFGQGNTEAFF
.	.	TRBV11-2	TRBJ2-1	TGTGCCAGCAGCTTAGTCCGGGGAAGCTCCTACAATGAGCAGTTCTTC	CASSLVRGSSYNEQFF
few	TRBD1	TRBV10-3	TRBJ1-1	TGTGCCACTACGAGGAGGGGGCTGAACACTGAAGCTTTCTTT	CATTRRGLNTEAFF
few	TRBD1	TRBV27	TRBJ2-7	TGTGCCAGCAGGGATTGGACAGGGAACGAGCAGTACTTC	CASRDWTGNEQYF
.	.	TRBV27	TRBJ1-2	TGTGCCAGCTGGTCCTCTCTGAGCGGCTATGGCTACACCTTC	CASWSSLSGYGYTF
.	.	TRBV28	TRBJ1-5	TGTGCCAGCAGTTTAGACCAGGAATATAGCAATCAGCCCCAGCATTTT	CASSLDQEYSNQPQHF
.	TRBD1	TRBV7-9	TRBJ1-1	TGTGCCAGCAGCTCCCCGACAGGGGGGAGGGCTGAAGCTTTCTTT	CASSSPTGGRAEAFF
.	TRBD2	TRBV7-3	TRBJ2-1	TGTGCCAGCAGCTTGCGGACCGGGACTAGCGGGACCAATGAGCAGTTCTTC	CASSLRTGTSGTNEQFF
.	TRBD1	TRBV5-1	TRBJ2-7	TGCGCCAGCAGTCACCGGGGACAGGGGACCTACGAGCAGTACTTC	CASSHRGQGTYEQYF
.	TRBD1	TRBV27	TRBJ2-7	TGTGCCAGCAGTACGACAGGGTTTTTCTCCTACGAGCAGTACTTC	CASSTTGFFSYEQYF
.	.	TRBV11-2	TRBJ2-3	TGTGCCAGCAGCCCCTACGGCGGGATTGGCACAGATACGCAGTATTTT	CASSPYGGIGTDTQYF
.	.	TRBV6-5	TRBJ1-2	TGTGCCAGCAGTTACTCAGGCGGATATGTTCATGGCTACACCTTC	CASSYSGGYVHGYTF
.	.	TRBV18	TRBJ2-7	TGTGCCAGCTCCACCACTTCGGAGGCCGGCTCCTACGAGCAGTACTTC	CASSTTSEAGSYEQYF
once	.	TRBV4-2	TRBJ1-4	TGTGCCAGCAGCCAAGCGTCCACCACAGGCGGAGAAAAACTGTTTTTT	CASSQASTTGGEKLFF
.	.	TRBV6-1	TRBJ2-1	TGTGCCAGCAATGCGGGTCAGGCCTACAATGAGCAGTTCTTC	CASNAGQAYNEQFF
once	.	TRBV21-1	TRBJ2-5	TGTGCCAGCAGCATAGGACGTGCGTGCGGGGAGACCCAGTACTTC	CASSIGRACGETQYF
.	.	TRBV19	TRBJ1-2	TGTGCCACTAAGATACAGGGAGATGGCTACACCTTC	CATKIQGDGYTF
.	.	TRBV4-1	TRBJ1-1	TGCGCCAGCAGCCAACCCGTTGACGGGGACACTGAAGCTTTCTTT	CASSQPVDGDTEAFF